Listed below are T cell receptor beta chains from one sample, sequenced in a study of response to subunit inactivated influenza vaccine. Using its own MiXCR run on the RT-PCR reads, TCRdb lists one record per CDR3 protein. The sample contains 450,000 to 550,000 distinct CDR3 sequences, approximately 24% of which appear only once. The specimen was CD4+ T cells sorted from PBMCs, collected roughly 5 days after vaccination. Source of these receptors: a man in his fifties who received an inactivated influenza vaccine. Each CDR3 is given with its conserved first and last residue.

V gene | CDR3 protein
TRBV5-6 | CASSISGGARIYEQFF
TRBV6-2/TRBV6-3 | CASSYGLDTQYF
TRBV14 | CAISHGFYNEQFF
TRBV12-3/TRBV12-4 | CASSSQGVDTEAFF
TRBV6-5 | CASSYSAGGPRSYEQYF
TRBV5-1 | CASSPGGLAGGQETQYF
TRBV19 | CASQPSRDSYEQYF
TRBV7-9 | CASSFLTGGFYEQYF
TRBV6-1 | CASSPWGDRSYEQYF
TRBV5-1 | CASSPRDSHQNEAFF
TRBV7-2 | CASSLRNREAFF
TRBV29-1 | CSVGVPASGNTIYF
TRBV28 | CASSRIPSGGSYEQYF
TRBV5-1 | CASSHNLGEETQYF
TRBV21-1 | CASSKVGRGTGLGSDTQYF
TRBV10-3 | CAISDLAGVHNEQFF
TRBV29-1 | CSVRGQRDTYEQYF
TRBV14 | CASSPGFDRETQYF
TRBV7-7 | CASSLSNSNEQFF
TRBV5-1 | CASSRGQRYRNSPLHF
TRBV4-3 | CASSQEGGSEQYF
TRBV30 | CAWVPGVGYEQYF
TRBV12-3/TRBV12-4 | CASSRLVKGARNTIYF
TRBV28 | CASSPSGRGEDTQYF
TRBV24-1 | CATRDGTGELFF
TRBV20-1 | CSARGRQGLGEQYF
TRBV29-1 | CSVEDPMDRHYGYTF
TRBV29-1 | CSVEGFSGNTIYF
TRBV28 | CASLAGGPGTQYF
TRBV27 | CASSSPSLVPHEQYF
TRBV12-3/TRBV12-4 | CASSPRTGSLEQYF
TRBV12-5 | CASGLEPGTGDYEQYF
TRBV18 | CASSPPYTGELFF
TRBV7-8 | CASSPRTVGNSPLHF
TRBV5-1 | CASSSNAQTGNTEAFF
TRBV5-1 | CASSLLGTSGLNNEQFF
TRBV7-2 | CASSLGGASGGSDTQYF
TRBV10-3 | CAISETGTSGNTIYF
TRBV7-9 | CASSLDSRNSPLHF
TRBV10-3 | CAISEQTPGLSRHEQYF
TRBV27 | CASSADSYNEQFF
TRBV6-2/TRBV6-3 | CASSSRLAGGLSYEQYF
TRBV5-4 | CASSTEANTGELFF
TRBV10-3 | CAISPDSNSPLHF
TRBV12-3/TRBV12-4 | CASSYSLRAYEQYF
TRBV6-1 | CASRIDRGREKLFF
TRBV12-3/TRBV12-4 | CASGYGGYGYTF
TRBV7-9 | CASSGAGTGEINQPQHF
TRBV25-1 | CASSEAGQIREQYF
TRBV5-1 | CASRREGLASDTQYF
TRBV10-3 | CAISQTNSYEQYF
TRBV6-5 | CASSYAGSMGETQYF
TRBV4-2 | CASSQDGLREQFF
TRBV29-1 | CSATHGAQETQYF
TRBV28 | CASRGVNTEAFF
TRBV5-1 | CASTLLAVSTDTQYF
TRBV7-8 | CASSLGQGFNSPLHF
TRBV5-1 | CASSELAGGDTQYF